This entry concerns a single T cell receptor (beta chain). In germline, CDR1 is SNHLY, CDR2 FYNNEI. V was clipped by 6 bases and J by 5 bases; unmatched bases: 20. The CDR3 contains 18 residues. These data belong to a study of control samples from healthy donors and cancer patients. The protocol was immunoSEQ multiplex PCR, while the TCRdb copy is restricted to in-frame clones and leaves out a portion. The sample yields approximately 89,000 clones, approximately 87% seen once. What was sequenced was blood. The receptor comes from a middle-aged woman in good health. This chain connects TRBV2 to TRBJ2-7, with 9 positions matching TRBD2. The CDR3 DNA reads as TGTGCCAGCAGCGTAGACCCCAGCTCCGGGACTAGCCGGGACGAGCAGTACTTC. Encoded protein: CASSVDPSSGTSRDEQYF.